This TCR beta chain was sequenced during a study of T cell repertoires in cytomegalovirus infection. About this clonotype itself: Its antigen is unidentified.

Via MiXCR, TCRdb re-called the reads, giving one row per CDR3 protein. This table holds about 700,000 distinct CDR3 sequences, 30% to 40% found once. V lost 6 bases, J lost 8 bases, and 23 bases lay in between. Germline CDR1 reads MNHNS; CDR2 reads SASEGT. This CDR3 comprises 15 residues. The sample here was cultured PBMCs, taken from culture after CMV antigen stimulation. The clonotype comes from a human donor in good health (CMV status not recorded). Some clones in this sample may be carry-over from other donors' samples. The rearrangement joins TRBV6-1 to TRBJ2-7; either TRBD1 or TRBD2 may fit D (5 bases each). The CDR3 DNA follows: TGTGCCAGCAGCGAGGCTGGGACCCTGAGTAGGCAGCAGTACTTC. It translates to CASSEAGTLSRQQYF.